Following are 14 T cell receptor beta chains from one sample sequenced in a study of early T cells in non-severe SARS-CoV-2 infection. TCRdb reanalysed the 5' RACE reads using MiXCR and keeps one entry per CDR3 protein. The sample holds 90,000 to 100,000 distinct CDR3 sequences, approximately 13% seen once. Sequencing input: whole blood. The receptor source for this set is an adult who was a healthcare worker with PCR-confirmed SARS-CoV-2 infection or an uninfected control (not recorded which).

This clonotype showed up just a few times. CDR3 in amino acids: CASSLQLAGAFTDTQYF. CDR3 bases: TGTGCCAGCAGCTTACAACTAGCGGGGGCCTTCACAGATACGCAGTATTTT. The V and J genes are TRBV7-6 and TRBJ2-3, with TRBD2 matching 11 bases. Losses at the gene ends were 2 bases for V and 2 bases for J; bases not matched to a gene: 6. This CDR3 is 17 amino acids long. Germline CDR1 reads SGHVS; CDR2 reads FNYEAQ.

This clonotype was seen repeatedly, ten times or more. CDR3 sequence reads: CASSEQGDNSPLHF. The CDR3 DNA sequence: TGTGCCAGCAGCGAGCAGGGGGACAATTCACCCCTCCACTTT. The chain couples TRBV7-6 to TRBJ1-6; 7 positions agree with TRBD1. The trim removed 5 bases at V and 7 bases at J, leaving 5 bases unmatched. The CDR3 sequence is 14 residues long. From germline, CDR1 is SGHVS and CDR2 FNYEAQ.

The chain carries TRBV6-1 and TRBJ1-5; D is unresolved. With 6 bases removed from V and 1 base from J, the gap between germline ends came to 4 bases. This CDR3 has 12 residues. Germline V gives CDR1 MNHNS, CDR2 SASEGT. The CDR3 nucleotides are TGTGCCAGCAGGGACAGCAATCAGCCCCAGCATTTT. As protein: CASRDSNQPQHF.

The sample holds many counts of this clonotype. The V call is TRBV4-3, the J call TRBJ2-1, with 7 positions matching TRBD2. This CDR3 contains 13 residues. J gave up 9 bases and V 6 bases, and 8 bases lay outside the gene matches. CDR1 and CDR2 from the germline V gene are LGHNA and YSLEER. The DNA for the CDR3 is TGCGCCAGCAGTTTTGGACTAGGGGTTGAGCAGTTCTTC. This codes for CASSFGLGVEQFF.

As concerns this clonotype: This may arise from a read error, as a much more abundant clone is one base away. The J gene is TRBJ1-1, the V gene TRBV5-4; D is unresolved. Trimming cost V 3 bases and J 3 bases, with 21 bases left between them. CDR3 size: 17 residues. From germline, CDR1 is SGHNT and CDR2 YYREEE (reference sequence). CDR3 amino acids: CASSSLPHGERDTEAFF. The CDR3 nucleotides are TGTGCCAGCAGCTCCCTCCCCCACGGGGAGAGGGACACTGAAGCTTTCTTT.

This clonotype has ten or more counts. The chain has TRBV7-2 and TRBJ1-2, with TRBD1 matching over 8 bases. The length of the CDR3 is 17 residues. V trimming: 1 base; J trimming: 8 bases; junction bases outside the gene matches: 15. CDR1 and CDR2 from the germline V gene are SGHTA and FQGNSA. The CDR3 protein is CASSLDWTGFSPGGYTF. For the CDR3, the DNA is TGTGCCAGCAGCTTAGATTGGACAGGGTTTTCGCCGGGAGGCTACACCTTC.

This CDR3 is CASSLLYGAYEQYF. As DNA, the CDR3 is TGTGCCAGCAGTTTATTGTATGGGGCCTACGAGCAGTACTTC. The V gene is TRBV28, the J gene TRBJ2-7; D call uncertain. CDR3 length equals 14 residues. V was pared by 1 base and J by 2 bases, with 9 bases between. The V gene's germline CDR1 is MDHEN and CDR2 SYDVKM.

This clonotype was detected only a few times. The V gene is TRBV6-2 or TRBV6-3, the J gene TRBJ2-7, with a possible D match to TRBD1 (5 bases). V lost 5 bases to trimming and J lost 2 bases, with 10 bases between them. Germline V gives CDR1 MNHEY, CDR2 SVGEGT. The CDR3 has 13 amino acids. The CDR3 DNA is TGTGCCAGCAGTCCAGGGCTTCCCTACGAGCAGTACTTC. Translated, it gives CASSPGLPYEQYF.

This clonotype was observed many times. The chain recombines TRBV12-3 or TRBV12-4 with TRBJ2-3, with TRBD1 identical over 7 bases. V shed 5 bases and J 2 bases; nucleotides not matched to a gene: 10. CDR3 length: 16 residues. The CDR3 loop is CASSDYRGRDTDTQYF. CDR3 coding DNA: TGTGCCAGCAGTGACTACAGGGGACGCGACACAGATACGCAGTATTTT.

The chain has TRBV28 and TRBJ2-5; weak D call: TRBD2 (6 bases). CDR3 length: 12 amino acids. Germline V gene sequence: CDR1 MDHEN, CDR2 SYDVKM. The V gene lost 6 bases and the J gene lost 10 bases, with 15 bases spanning the gap. The CDR3 DNA is TGTGCCAGCAGCCGACTAGTTGGGGGCCAGTACTTC. This translates into CASSRLVGGQYF.

The J gene is TRBJ2-6, the V gene TRBV5-1; D uncertain. Germline V lookup: CDR1 SGHRS, CDR2 YFSETQ. This CDR3 spans 14 amino acids. V was trimmed by 2 bases and J by 1 base, leaving 4 bases between them. The CDR3 DNA sequence: TGCGCCAGCAGCTTCTCTTCTGGGGCCAACGTCCTGACTTTC. Its protein is CASSFSSGANVLTF.

The chain recombines TRBV7-9 with TRBJ1-1; TRBD1 matches 9 bases. The CDR3 extends over 13 amino acids. The ends lost 8 bases at V and 1 base at J; junction bases unmatched: 2. Germline CDR1 reads SEHNR; CDR2 reads FQNEAQ (reference sequence). CDR3 loop: CASRGQGNTEAFF. The CDR3 region has the DNA TGTGCCAGCCGGGGACAGGGGAACACTGAAGCTTTCTTT.

The chain recombines TRBV7-2 with TRBJ1-5, with D unresolved. CDR1 SGHTA and CDR2 FQGNSA come from the germline V gene. CDR3 size: 12 residues. V gave up 5 bases and J gave up 9 bases, with 11 bases separating them. For the CDR3, the DNA is TGTGCCAGCAGCGTCCTCCTAGGGCCCCAGCATTTT. It encodes CASSVLLGPQHF.

This clonotype was seen repeatedly, ten times or more. The chain couples TRBV12-3 or TRBV12-4 to TRBJ1-5; D not certain. The V and J ends lost 7 bases and 1 base respectively, with 20 bases between them. This CDR3 region has 17 residues. The CDR3 DNA sequence: TGTGCCAGCACCTGGGGTACATCTCTTTACAGCAATCAGCCCCAGCATTTT. Translation: CASTWGTSLYSNQPQHF.